This T cell receptor (beta chain) appears in the sequencing data of a study of blood T cell repertoires in COVID-19. Study context: T cells, B-cell-depleted T cells, or PBMCs supplied cDNA or gDNA.

Using immunoSEQ multiplex PCR, the repertoire was profiled, and TCRdb retains in-frame clones only, with some absent. There are tens of thousands of clones in the sample; around 79% occur only once, and nearly 25% lies in the top ten. The V end lost 5 bases, the J end lost 3 bases, and 25 bases lay between the germline ends. The CDR3 sequence is 17 residues long. Germline assignment: CDR1 SQVTM and CDR2 ANQGSEA. This receptor was identified in a human donor in a cohort sampled during active COVID-19. Input material: peripheral blood. The chain is built from TRBV29-1 and TRBJ1-1; the D gene is possibly TRBD1 (5 bases). In DNA, the CDR3 is TGCAGCGTTAGGGGACGACGACTTAGGGGAGGCGACACTGAAGCTTTCTTT. It yields the protein CSVRGRRLRGGDTEAFF.